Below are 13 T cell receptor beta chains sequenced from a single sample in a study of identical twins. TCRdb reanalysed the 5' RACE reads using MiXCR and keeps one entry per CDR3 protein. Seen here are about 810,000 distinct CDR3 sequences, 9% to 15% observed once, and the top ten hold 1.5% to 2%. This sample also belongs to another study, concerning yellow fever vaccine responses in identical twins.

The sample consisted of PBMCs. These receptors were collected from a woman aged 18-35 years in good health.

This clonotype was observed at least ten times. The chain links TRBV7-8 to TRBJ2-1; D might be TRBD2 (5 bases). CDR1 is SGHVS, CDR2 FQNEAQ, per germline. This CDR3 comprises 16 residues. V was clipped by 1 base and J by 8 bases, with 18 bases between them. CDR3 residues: CASSLGLGLPGHEQFF. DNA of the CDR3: TGTGCCAGCAGCTTAGGTCTAGGACTCCCAGGCCATGAGCAGTTCTTC.

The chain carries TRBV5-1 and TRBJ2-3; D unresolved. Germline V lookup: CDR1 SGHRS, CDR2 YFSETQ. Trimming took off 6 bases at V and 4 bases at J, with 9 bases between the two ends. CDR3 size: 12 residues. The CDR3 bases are TGCGCCAGCAAGGTTGGTCCAGATACGCAGTATTTT. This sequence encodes CASKVGPDTQYF. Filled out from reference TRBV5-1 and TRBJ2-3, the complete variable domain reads KAGVTQTPRYLIKTRGQQVTLSCSPISGHRSVSWYQQTPGQGLQFLFEYFSETQRNKGNFPGRFSGRQFSNSRSEMNVSTLELGDSALYLCASKVGPDTQYFGPGTRLTVL.

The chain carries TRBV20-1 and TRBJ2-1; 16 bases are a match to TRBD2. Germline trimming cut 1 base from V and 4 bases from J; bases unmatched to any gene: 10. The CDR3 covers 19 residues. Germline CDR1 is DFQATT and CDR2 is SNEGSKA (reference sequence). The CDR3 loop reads CSARGRSGTSGGAYNEQFF. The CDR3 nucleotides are TGCAGTGCTAGAGGCCGATCCGGGACTAGCGGGGGGGCTTACAATGAGCAGTTCTTC.

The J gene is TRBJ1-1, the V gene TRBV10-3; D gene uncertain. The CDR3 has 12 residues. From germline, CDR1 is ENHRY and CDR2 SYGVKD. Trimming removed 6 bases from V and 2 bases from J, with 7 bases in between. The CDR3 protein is CAISLSNTEAFF. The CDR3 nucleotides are TGTGCCATCAGCCTATCAAACACTGAAGCTTTCTTT.

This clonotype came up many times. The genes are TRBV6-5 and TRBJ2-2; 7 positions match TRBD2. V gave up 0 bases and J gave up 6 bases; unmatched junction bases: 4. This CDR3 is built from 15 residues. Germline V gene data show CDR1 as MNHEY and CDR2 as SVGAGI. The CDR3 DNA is TGTGCCAGCAGTTACTCCCCCGGGGGGTCCGGGGAGCTGTTTTTT. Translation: CASSYSPGGSGELFF.

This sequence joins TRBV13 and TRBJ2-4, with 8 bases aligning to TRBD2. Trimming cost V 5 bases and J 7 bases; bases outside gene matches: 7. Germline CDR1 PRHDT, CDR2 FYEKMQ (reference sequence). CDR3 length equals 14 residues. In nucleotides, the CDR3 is TGTGCCAGCAGCAGTGGGACTAGTGCCAACATTCAGTACTTC. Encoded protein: CASSSGTSANIQYF.

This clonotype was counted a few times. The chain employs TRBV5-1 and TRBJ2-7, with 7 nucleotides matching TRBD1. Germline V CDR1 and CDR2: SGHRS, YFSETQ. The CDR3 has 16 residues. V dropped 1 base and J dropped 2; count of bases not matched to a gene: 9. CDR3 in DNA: TGCGCCAGCAGCTTGACACCCGAGGGACAGACCTACGAGCAGTACTTC. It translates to CASSLTPEGQTYEQYF.

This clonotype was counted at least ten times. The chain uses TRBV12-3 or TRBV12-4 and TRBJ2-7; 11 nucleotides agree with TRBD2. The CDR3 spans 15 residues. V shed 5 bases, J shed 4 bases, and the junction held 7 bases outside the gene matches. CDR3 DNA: TGTGCCAGCAGTCCCGGGACTAGCGGAGGGTACGAGCAGTACTTC. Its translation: CASSPGTSGGYEQYF.

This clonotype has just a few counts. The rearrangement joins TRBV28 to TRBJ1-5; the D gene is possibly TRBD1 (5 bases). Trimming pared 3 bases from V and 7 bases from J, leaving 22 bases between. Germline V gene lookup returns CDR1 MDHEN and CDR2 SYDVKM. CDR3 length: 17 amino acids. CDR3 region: CASSFQGGQGNRQPQHF. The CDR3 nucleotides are TGTGCCAGCAGTTTCCAGGGAGGGCAGGGTAATAGGCAGCCCCAGCATTTT.

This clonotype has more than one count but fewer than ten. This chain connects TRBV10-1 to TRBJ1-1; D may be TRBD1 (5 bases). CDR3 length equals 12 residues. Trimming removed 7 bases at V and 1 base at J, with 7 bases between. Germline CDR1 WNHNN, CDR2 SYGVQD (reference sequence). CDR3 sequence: CASKGQNTEAFF. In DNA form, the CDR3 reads TGCGCCAGCAAAGGACAGAACACTGAAGCTTTCTTT.

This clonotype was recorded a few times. The CDR3 spells CASSYGAGEGGELFF. DNA for the CDR3: TGTGCCAGCAGTTACGGGGCAGGGGAAGGCGGGGAGCTGTTTTTT. This chain uses TRBV6-2 or TRBV6-3 with TRBJ2-2; a possible D gene is TRBD1 (6 bases). Looked up from germline, CDR1 is MNHEY and CDR2 is SVGEGT. Trimming took 2 bases from V and 7 from J, leaving 14 bases between them. This CDR3 is 15 amino acids long.

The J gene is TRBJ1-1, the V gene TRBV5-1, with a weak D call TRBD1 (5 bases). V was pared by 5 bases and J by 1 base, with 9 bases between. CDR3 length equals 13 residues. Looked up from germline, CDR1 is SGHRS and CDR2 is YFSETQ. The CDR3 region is CASSSRANTEAFF. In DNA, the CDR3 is TGCGCCAGCAGTTCCAGGGCGAACACTGAAGCTTTCTTT.

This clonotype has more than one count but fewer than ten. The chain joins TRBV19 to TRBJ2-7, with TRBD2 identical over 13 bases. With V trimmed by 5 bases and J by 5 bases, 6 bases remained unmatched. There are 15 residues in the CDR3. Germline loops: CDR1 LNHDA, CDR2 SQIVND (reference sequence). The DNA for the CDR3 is TGTGCCAGTAGTGTCGGGACTAGCGGGGCGAACGAGCAGTACTTC. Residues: CASSVGTSGANEQYF.